This TCR beta chain was obtained from a study of cytomegalovirus exposure and HLA in healthy donors. Study results and limitations: Analyzed later, association rates of TCRs varied across HLA loci, with DRB1 most and HLA-C fewest.

The CDR3 is 15 residues long. V gave up 1 base and J gave up 6 bases; unmatched junction bases: 6. Germline V gene data show CDR1 as MNHNY and CDR2 as SVGAGI (reference sequence). This clone came up a few times. Its target is unknown. 60 Vbeta and 13 Jbeta primers were used in PCR. Only in-frame clones appear in the TCRdb table, and some are missing; sequencing was by immunoSEQ multiplex PCR. The table records about 150,000 clones, around 10% of them present only once. The sample comprised PBMCs. The sequence was collected from a male donor in good health and CMV-seronegative. The V and J genes are TRBV6-6 and TRBJ1-2; 9 bases line up with TRBD1. For the CDR3, the DNA is TGTGCCAGCAGTTACTACCCGGGACAGGGCGATGGCTACACCTTC. Its translation: CASSYYPGQGDGYTF.